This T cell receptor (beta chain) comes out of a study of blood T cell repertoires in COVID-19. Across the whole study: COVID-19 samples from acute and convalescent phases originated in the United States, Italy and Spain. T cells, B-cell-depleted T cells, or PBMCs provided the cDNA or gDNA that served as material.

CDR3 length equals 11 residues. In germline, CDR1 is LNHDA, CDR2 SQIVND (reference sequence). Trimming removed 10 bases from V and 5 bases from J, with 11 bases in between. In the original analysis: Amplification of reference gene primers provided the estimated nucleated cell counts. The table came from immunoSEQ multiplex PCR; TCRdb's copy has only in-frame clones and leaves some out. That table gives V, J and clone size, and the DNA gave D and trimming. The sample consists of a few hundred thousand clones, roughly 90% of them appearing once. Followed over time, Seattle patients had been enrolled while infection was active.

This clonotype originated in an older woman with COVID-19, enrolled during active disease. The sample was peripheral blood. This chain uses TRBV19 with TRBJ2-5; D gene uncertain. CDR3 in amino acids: CATSTGETQYF. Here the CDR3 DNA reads TGTGCCACTTCAACCGGGGAGACCCAGTACTTC.